This TCR beta chain derives from a study of blood T cell repertoires in COVID-19. Study context: COVID-19 samples from acute and convalescent phases originated in the United States, Italy and Spain.

Original handling: Amplified reference gene primers provided the basis for estimating nucleated cell counts. Data came from immunoSEQ multiplex PCR; TCRdb stores just in-frame clones and leaves some out. For V, J and clone size, that table is used; D and trimming come from the DNA. The data contain about 170,000 clones, approximately 86% of them singletons. Patients in Seattle were enrolled during active infection, then followed longitudinally. V lost 0 bases to trimming and J lost 6 bases; unmatched junction nucleotides: 13. CDR3 length equals 17 residues. CDR1 and CDR2 from the germline V gene are SGDLS and YYNGEE.

V is TRBV9 and J is TRBJ2-3, with 7 bases matching TRBD2. The sequence derives from a woman aged 80 or older with COVID-19, enrolled during active disease. Input material: peripheral blood. The CDR3 DNA follows: TGTGCCAGCAGCGTAGGGGCTAGCGGAGTTTTAACTGATACGCAGTATTTT. Amino acid sequence: CASSVGASGVLTDTQYF.